The rows below give T cell receptor beta chains drawn from one sample of a study of T cell repertoires in cytomegalovirus infection. From the reads, TCRdb called clonotypes with MiXCR, one entry per CDR3 protein. Of 300,000 or so distinct CDR3 sequences listed, roughly 26% are singletons. Sequenced: PBMCs. The receptors here all came from a human donor in good health (CMV status not recorded). Some clones in this sample may be carry-over from other donors' samples. Each CDR3 is given with its conserved first and last residue. The D gene is left open where the match is weak. Size tells how often a clone was seen (once, few, many) or the class of an expanded clone, and some rows leave it out.

D,V,size,J,DNA,CDR3
-,TRBV7-8,-,TRBJ2-7,TGTGCCAGCAGCTTAGTAGTCGAGCAGTACTTC,CASSLVVEQYF
-,TRBV11-2,-,TRBJ2-3,TGTGCCAGCAGCTTAAGGGGCGTTACGCAGTATTTT,CASSLRGVTQYF
-,TRBV7-9,-,TRBJ2-3,TGTGCCAGCAGCCGGACTGCAGATACGCAGTATTTT,CASSRTADTQYF
-,TRBV20-1,many,TRBJ2-1,TGCAGTGCTAGTGGGATGATTTACAATGAGCAGTTCTTC,CSASGMIYNEQFF
TRBD1,TRBV10-3,-,TRBJ1-1,TGTGCCATCCAGGGACAGGTGAACACTGAAGCTTTCTTT,CAIQGQVNTEAFF
TRBD1,TRBV6-6,-,TRBJ2-7,TGTGCCAGCAGTCGACAGGGGGCCGCCTACGAGCAGTACTTC,CASSRQGAAYEQYF
TRBD1,TRBV15,-,TRBJ2-1,TGTGCCACCAGCAGAGATCTTGCTGGACAGGGGAACAATGAGCAGTTCTTC,CATSRDLAGQGNNEQFF
TRBD1,TRBV27,-,TRBJ1-1,TGTGCCAGCAGCGGACAGGGGGCAGACACTGAAGCTTTCTTT,CASSGQGADTEAFF
TRBD1,TRBV11-2,-,TRBJ2-5,TGTGCCAGCAGCACACAGGGGTATCAAGAGACCCAGTACTTC,CASSTQGYQETQYF
-,TRBV7-3,-,TRBJ2-2,TGTGCCAGCAGACATAACACCGGGGAGCTGTTTTTT,CASRHNTGELFF
-,TRBV19,few,TRBJ2-6,TGTGCCAGTAGTATGTGGGGGGACTCTGGGGCCAACGTCCTGACTTTC,CASSMWGDSGANVLTF
TRBD2,TRBV7-9,few,TRBJ2-7,TGTGCCAGCAGCTTAATCAAGCGGGGGTCCTACGAGCAGTACTTC,CASSLIKRGSYEQYF
-,TRBV9,few,TRBJ2-5,TGTGCCAGCAGCGAGTCAGGGAGGGGGGAGACCCAGTACTTC,CASSESGRGETQYF
-,TRBV28,many,TRBJ1-1,TGTGCCAGCACAGATTGGGGTACTGAAGCTTTCTTT,CASTDWGTEAFF
TRBD1,TRBV6-2/TRBV6-3,few,TRBJ1-6,TGTGCCACCGTAGACAGGGGGCTGAATTCACCCCTCCACTTT,CATVDRGLNSPLHF